The table lists the clone carrying this TCR beta chain with a few counts. The antigen remains unidentified. The CDR3 has 15 amino acids. The V and J ends lost 8 bases and 7 bases, in that order; junction bases with no gene match: 11. CDR1 and CDR2 (germline): SGHVS, FQNEAQ. The data are from a study of T cell repertoires in cytomegalovirus infection. Background on the study: The public TCR beta signatures pointed to both CMV infection and matching HLA type.

In TCRdb, the reads were re-called with MiXCR into one record per CDR3 protein. The table records approximately 590,000 distinct CDR3 sequences, 40% of them present only once. The study's findings and limits: There were HLA-C-restricted CMV-specific TCR beta clonotypes dominating the ex vivo response.

The receptor comes from a human donor in good health (CMV status not recorded). Some clones in this sample may be carry-over from other donors' samples. The V call is TRBV7-8, the J call TRBJ2-7; TRBD2 aligns across 13 bases. This specimen was cultured PBMCs, taken from culture after CMV antigen stimulation. CDR3 in amino acids: CASGSGTSGIGEQYF. CDR3 DNA: TGTGCCAGCGGGTCGGGGACTAGCGGGATAGGGGAGCAGTACTTC. Combining the CDR3 with reference TRBV7-8 and TRBJ2-7 gives the whole variable domain GAGVSQSPRYKVAKRGQDVALRCDPISGHVSLFWYQQALGQGPEFLTYFQNEAQLDKSGLPSDRFFAERPEGSVSTLKIQRTQQEDSAVYLCASGSGTSGIGEQYFGPGTRLTVT.